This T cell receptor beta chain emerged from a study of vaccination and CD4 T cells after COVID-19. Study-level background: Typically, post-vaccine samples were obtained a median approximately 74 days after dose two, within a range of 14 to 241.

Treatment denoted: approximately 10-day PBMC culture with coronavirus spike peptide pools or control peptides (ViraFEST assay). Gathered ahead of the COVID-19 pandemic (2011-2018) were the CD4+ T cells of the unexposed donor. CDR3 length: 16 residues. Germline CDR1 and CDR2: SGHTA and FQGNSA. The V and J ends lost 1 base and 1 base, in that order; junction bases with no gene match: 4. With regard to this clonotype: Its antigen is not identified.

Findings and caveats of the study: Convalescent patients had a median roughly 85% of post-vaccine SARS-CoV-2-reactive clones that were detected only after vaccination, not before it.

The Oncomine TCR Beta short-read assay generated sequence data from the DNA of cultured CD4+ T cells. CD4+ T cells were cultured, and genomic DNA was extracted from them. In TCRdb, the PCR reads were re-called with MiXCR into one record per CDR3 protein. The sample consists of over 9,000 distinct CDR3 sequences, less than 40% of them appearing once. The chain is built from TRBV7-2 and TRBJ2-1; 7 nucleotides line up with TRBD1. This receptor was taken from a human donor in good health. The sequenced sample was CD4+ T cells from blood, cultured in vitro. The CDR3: CASSLVWTGSYNEQFF. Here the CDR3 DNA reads TGTGCCAGCAGCTTAGTTTGGACAGGATCCTACAATGAGCAGTTCTTC.